What follows are 21 T cell receptor beta chains derived from one specimen sequenced in a study of identical twins (dated by TCRdb to 2015 to 2016). Libraries were prepared through 5' RACE. TCRdb names Illumina HiSeq 2000 as the instrument used. TCRdb reworked the public reads: Q25 trimming with fastp, MiXCR clone assembly, productive beta chains retained. Every CDR3 protein is listed once, alongside the most common genes and DNA of its rows. Counted in this sample were 650,000 to 750,000 distinct CDR3 sequences; over 20% of them appeared once. The ten largest clones capture roughly 4% of the sample. The sample was also reused in another study, on T cells expressing NK-cell markers.

The sample taken for sequencing was PBMCs. The receptors here all came from a woman aged 18-29 years in good health.

Ten or more counts support this clonotype. The chain couples TRBV5-1 to TRBJ2-7; D gene ambiguous. Per the germline V gene, CDR1 is SGHRS and CDR2 is YFSETQ. The CDR3 sequence is 11 residues long. V lost 5 bases and J lost 4, with 7 bases in between. CDR3 residues: CASREGYEQYF. The CDR3 DNA sequence: TGCGCCAGCAGGGAAGGGTACGAGCAGTACTTC.

The chain combines TRBV12-3 or TRBV12-4 with TRBJ2-6, with a weak D call TRBD2 (6 bases). Trimming removed 8 bases at V and 4 bases at J, with 9 bases between. The CDR3 contains 13 residues. CDR3 sequence (DNA): TGTGCCAGCCCTAGCGCGGGGGCCAACGTCCTGACTTTC. The encoded protein is CASPSAGANVLTF.

J is TRBJ2-5 and V is TRBV6-5; 11 positions match TRBD2. This CDR3 has 18 amino acids. Germline V gene lookup returns CDR1 MNHEY and CDR2 SVGAGI. The trim removed 2 bases at V and 7 bases at J, leaving 15 bases unmatched. The chain's CDR3 is CASSYRSLAGAGRATQYF. The CDR3 DNA sequence: TGTGCCAGCAGTTACCGTTCACTAGCGGGAGCAGGGAGGGCGACCCAGTACTTC.

This clonotype was seen a few times. The chain uses TRBV12-3 or TRBV12-4 and TRBJ1-2; D unresolved. V was pared by 8 bases and J by 8 bases, with 12 bases between. The CDR3 sequence is 11 residues long. CDR3 nucleotide sequence: TGTGCCAGCCGGGAAGGGTACGGCTACACCTTC. This sequence encodes CASREGYGYTF.

The V gene is TRBV10-3, the J gene TRBJ2-7, with TRBD2 matching 14 bases. The CDR3 covers 15 residues. The junction had 8 bases not matched to a gene; V was cut back by 10 bases and J by 3 bases. Germline CDR1 is ENHRY and CDR2 is SYGVKD. This chain's CDR3 is CATQGLAGGIYEQYF. CDR3 bases: TGTGCCACCCAAGGACTAGCGGGGGGTATCTACGAGCAGTACTTC.

This clonotype was observed a few times. The rearrangement joins TRBV2 to TRBJ2-1, with 13 nucleotides matching TRBD2. The germline V gene has CDR1 SNHLY and CDR2 FYNNEI. Trimming removed 5 bases from V and 12 bases from J; junction bases left unmatched: 10. The CDR3 runs 15 residues. CDR3 protein: CASSFTSGGASPQFF. The DNA of the CDR3 is TGTGCCAGCAGTTTTACTAGCGGGGGGGCCAGTCCGCAGTTCTTC.

This clonotype was seen a handful of times. This chain connects TRBV6-7 to TRBJ2-7; TRBD1 or TRBD2 may be the D gene (5 bases each). TRBV6-7 is filed as an ORF, its function uncertain. This CDR3 has 15 residues. V was shortened by 6 bases and J by 0 bases, with 15 bases between the two germline ends. DNA of the CDR3: TGTGCCAGCAGCAGGCGGTGGGGGTACTCCTACGAGCAGTACTTC. It yields the protein CASSRRWGYSYEQYF.

This chain connects TRBV29-1 to TRBJ2-1; the D is unclear. The CDR3 is 12 residues long. The V end lost 6 bases, the J end lost 9 bases, and 15 bases lay between the germline ends. Germline CDR1 reads SQVTM; CDR2 reads ANQGSEA. CDR3 coding DNA: TGCAGCGTGGTAGTGGGTTCAGGTGAGCAGTTCTTC. This codes for CSVVVGSGEQFF.

V usage is TRBV7-2 and J usage is TRBJ2-3, with D tentatively TRBD2 (7 bases). Germline-derived CDR1 and CDR2 are SGHTA and FQGNSA. The CDR3 length is 14 residues. V was cut by 1 base and J by 7 bases, with 12 bases left in between. CDR3 in amino acids: CASSLEGGLHTQYF. The CDR3 DNA sequence: TGTGCCAGCAGCTTAGAGGGGGGACTACATACGCAGTATTTT.

The chain employs TRBV6-2 or TRBV6-3 and TRBJ2-7, with 12 bases fitting TRBD2. The ends lost 1 base at V and 3 bases at J; junction bases unmatched: 4. Germline V gene data show CDR1 as MNHEY and CDR2 as SVGEGT. The CDR3 is 16 amino acids. The CDR3 here is CASSYFLAGGYYEQYF. In DNA form, the CDR3 reads TGTGCCAGCAGTTACTTCCTAGCGGGAGGGTACTACGAGCAGTACTTC.

This clonotype appeared many times. The chain carries TRBV20-1 and TRBJ1-1; D remains unclear. Germline-derived CDR1 and CDR2 are DFQATT and SNEGSKA (reference sequence). V dropped 1 base and J dropped 5 bases, with 11 bases sitting between them. This CDR3 has 13 amino acids. CDR3 nucleotides: TGCAGTGCTAGAGTTTTACAGAGTACTGAAGCTTTCTTT. It yields the protein CSARVLQSTEAFF.

The genes are TRBV5-6 and TRBJ2-2, with TRBD1 matching over 10 bases. In germline, CDR1 is SGHDT, CDR2 YYEEEE. The J segment lost 4 bases and the V segment lost 2 bases, leaving 20 bases of the junction unmatched. The CDR3 length is 21 residues. DNA for the CDR3: TGTGCCAGCAGCTTCTCGGTCATCCGGGACAGGGGCCCTGATGGCACCGGGGAGCTGTTTTTT. It translates to CASSFSVIRDRGPDGTGELFF. Drawing the rest from reference TRBV5-6 and TRBJ2-2, the complete variable domain is DAGVTQSPTHLIKTRGQQVTLRCSPKSGHDTVSWYQQALGQGPQFIFQYYEEEERQRGNFPDRFSGHQFPNYSSELNVNALLLGDSALYLCASSFSVIRDRGPDGTGELFFGEGSRLTVL.

This clonotype was counted at least ten times. This chain connects TRBV6-5 to TRBJ2-7; a weak D match, TRBD2 (6 bases). The CDR3 extends over 15 amino acids. Trimming removed 2 bases from V and 0 bases from J, with 11 bases in between. From germline, CDR1 is MNHEY and CDR2 SVGAGI. CDR3 bases: TGTGCCAGCAGTTACGAGGGACTGGTCTCCTACGAGCAGTACTTC. Its translation: CASSYEGLVSYEQYF.

The chain couples TRBV18 to TRBJ2-7; 7 bases match TRBD2. The V gene's germline CDR1 is KGHSH and CDR2 LQKENI. This CDR3 has 16 residues. J was trimmed by 1 base and V by 0 bases; bases with no gene match: 6. CDR3 sequence reads: CASSPPTSVGSYEQYF. For the CDR3, the DNA is TGTGCCAGCTCACCACCAACTAGCGTCGGATCCTACGAGCAGTACTTC. The entire variable domain, with the rest obtained from reference TRBV18 and TRBJ2-7, is as follows: NAGVMQNPRHLVRRRGQEARLRCSPMKGHSHVYWYRQLPEEGLKFMVYLQKENIIDESGMPKERFSAEFPKEGPSILRIQQVVRGDSAAYFCASSPPTSVGSYEQYFGPGTRLTVT.

This clonotype was counted ten times or more. V and J are TRBV7-3 and TRBJ1-1, with D maybe TRBD1 (5 bases). V lost 5 bases to trimming and J lost 4 bases, with 11 bases between them. Germline V gives CDR1 SGHTA, CDR2 FQGTGA. This CDR3 spans 13 amino acids. The CDR3 DNA is TGTGCCAGCAGCCCAGGGAGAGGCACTGAAGCTTTCTTT. Translation gives CASSPGRGTEAFF. The variable domain in full, completed from reference TRBV7-3 and TRBJ1-1, reads GAGVSQTPSNKVTEKGKYVELRCDPISGHTALYWYRQSLGQGPEFLIYFQGTGAADDSGLPNDRFFAVRPEGSVSTLKIQRTERGDSAVYLCASSPGRGTEAFFGQGTRLTVV.

This clonotype has just a few counts. The chain combines TRBV24-1 with TRBJ2-3, with D perhaps given as TRBD1 or TRBD2 (5 bases each). This CDR3 is 15 amino acids long. Per germline, CDR1 KGHDR and CDR2 SFDVKD. V lost 0 bases and J 5 bases, leaving 11 bases between the germline ends. This CDR3 reads CATSDLRRGRDTQYF. The CDR3 coding sequence is TGTGCCACCAGTGATTTGCGACGGGGCCGAGATACGCAGTATTTT.

The chain couples TRBV7-2 to TRBJ1-1, with 7 bases identical to TRBD1. V was clipped by 6 bases and J by 11 bases; unmatched bases: 9. The CDR3 contains 12 residues. CDR1 SGHTA and CDR2 FQGNSA come from the germline V gene. The CDR3 sequence is CASRRQGLAAFF. The CDR3 DNA sequence: TGTGCCAGCAGGCGACAGGGTCTGGCTGCTTTCTTT.

The chain combines TRBV7-9 with TRBJ1-4; D possibly corresponds to TRBD1 (5 bases). Trimming removed 1 base from V and 8 bases from J, with 8 bases in between. In germline, CDR1 is SEHNR, CDR2 FQNEAQ (reference sequence). This CDR3 contains 13 residues. This chain's CDR3 is CASSLGQWEKLFF. The DNA of the CDR3 is TGTGCCAGCAGCTTAGGACAGTGGGAAAAACTGTTTTTT.

This clonotype was recorded at least ten times. The chain joins TRBV29-1 to TRBJ2-7; tentatively, D is TRBD1 or TRBD2 (5 bases each). The CDR3 has 14 amino acids. CDR1 SQVTM and CDR2 ANQGSEA come from the germline V gene. Trimming pared 5 bases from V and 0 bases from J, leaving 14 bases between. The chain's CDR3 is CSVTGTASSYEQYF. CDR3 in DNA: TGCAGCGTTACCGGGACGGCCAGCTCCTACGAGCAGTACTTC.

This clonotype was observed a few times. The chain is built from TRBV12-3 or TRBV12-4 and TRBJ2-1; D is perhaps TRBD1 or TRBD2 (6 bases each). The CDR3 is 14 residues long. V lost 5 bases and J lost 6, with 14 bases in between. The CDR3 bases are TGTGCCAGCAGTCACCGCGGGACATTCAATGAGCAGTTCTTC. Protein product: CASSHRGTFNEQFF.

The V gene is TRBV20-1, the J gene TRBJ2-2, with 7 bases lining up with TRBD2. The CDR3 sequence is 14 residues long. Looked up from germline, CDR1 is DFQATT and CDR2 is SNEGSKA (reference sequence). V gave up 6 bases and J gave up 4 bases; unmatched junction bases: 8. The CDR3 loop is CSALAAKTTGELFF. CDR3 nucleotide sequence: TGCAGTGCCCTAGCGGCGAAGACCACCGGGGAGCTGTTTTTT.